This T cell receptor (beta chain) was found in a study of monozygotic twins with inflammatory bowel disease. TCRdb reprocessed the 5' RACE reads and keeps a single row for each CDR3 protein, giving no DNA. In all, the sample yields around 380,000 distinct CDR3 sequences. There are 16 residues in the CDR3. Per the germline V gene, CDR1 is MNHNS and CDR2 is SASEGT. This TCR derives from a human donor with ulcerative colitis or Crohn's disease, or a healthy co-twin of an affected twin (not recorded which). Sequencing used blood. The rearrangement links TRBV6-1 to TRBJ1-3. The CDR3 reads CASTASLSNDRNTIYF.